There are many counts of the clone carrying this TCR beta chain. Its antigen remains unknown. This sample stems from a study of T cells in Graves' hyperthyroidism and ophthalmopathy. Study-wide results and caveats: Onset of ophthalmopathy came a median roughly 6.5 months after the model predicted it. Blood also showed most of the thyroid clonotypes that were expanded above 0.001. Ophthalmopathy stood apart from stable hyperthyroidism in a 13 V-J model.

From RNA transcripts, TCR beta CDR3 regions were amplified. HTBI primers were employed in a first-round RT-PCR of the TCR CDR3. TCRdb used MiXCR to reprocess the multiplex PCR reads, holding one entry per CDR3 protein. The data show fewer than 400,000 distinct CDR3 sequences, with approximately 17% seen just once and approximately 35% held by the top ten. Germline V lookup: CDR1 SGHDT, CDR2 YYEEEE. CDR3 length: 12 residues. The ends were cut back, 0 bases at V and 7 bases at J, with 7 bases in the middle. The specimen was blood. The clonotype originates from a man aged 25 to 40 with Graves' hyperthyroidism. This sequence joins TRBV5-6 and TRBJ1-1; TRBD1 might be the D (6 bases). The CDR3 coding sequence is TGTGCCAGCAGCTTGGCACAGGGTGAAGCTTTCTTT. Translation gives CASSLAQGEAFF.